These 15 T cell receptor beta chains were all obtained from the same sample, sequenced in a study of T cell repertoires in cytomegalovirus infection. Their specific antigens are unknown. A single record per CDR3 protein comes from TCRdb applying MiXCR to the reads. This sample carries fewer than 1,000,000 distinct CDR3 sequences, around 29% of them seen once, and the ten largest clones take over 12%. Material: cultured CD8+ T cells from PBMCs, obtained from culture after CMV antigen stimulation. These TCRs come from a human donor in good health (CMV status not recorded). Some clones in this sample may be carry-over from other donors' samples.

The chain couples TRBV7-9 to TRBJ2-7; a weak D match, TRBD1 (6 bases). The V and J ends lost 5 bases and 3 bases respectively, with 17 bases between them. This CDR3 region has 15 residues. CDR1 and CDR2 from the germline V gene are SEHNR and FQNEAQ (reference sequence). The CDR3 spells CASSRPGQPSYEQYF. Here the CDR3 DNA reads TGTGCCAGCAGCCGACCCGGACAGCCTAGCTACGAGCAGTACTTC.

This clonotype occurred a few times. The rearrangement uses TRBV12-3 or TRBV12-4 and TRBJ2-3, with TRBD2 identical over 8 bases. The CDR3 has 15 amino acids. V lost 5 bases to trimming and J lost 11 bases; unmatched junction nucleotides: 15. CDR3 nucleotides: TGTGCCAGCAGTCTAGGGACTAGAGCTCCGCCCGGGCAGTATTTT. It encodes CASSLGTRAPPGQYF.

This chain uses TRBV12-3 or TRBV12-4 with TRBJ1-1, with a possible D match to TRBD1 (5 bases). There are 12 residues in the CDR3. V was pared by 6 bases and J by 7 bases, with 12 bases between. Here the CDR3 reads CASRRGDSEAFF. The CDR3 DNA reads TGTGCCAGCAGGCGTGGAGACAGTGAAGCTTTCTTT.

Only a few counts were recorded for this clonotype. V is TRBV6-5 and J is TRBJ1-4, with TRBD1 as a possible D gene (5 bases). Germline V gene lookup returns CDR1 MNHEY and CDR2 SVGAGI. CDR3 length: 16 residues. Deletions cut 0 bases from V and 12 bases from J, with 20 bases between. The CDR3 DNA reads TGTGCCAGCAGTTACTCACCGGGACTTAAGGGAACAGAACTGTTTTTT. It specifies CASSYSPGLKGTELFF.

The chain carries TRBV29-1 and TRBJ1-4, with 9 bases fitting TRBD1. The CDR3 is 12 residues long. V lost 8 bases and J lost 10; bases outside the gene matches: 8. The germline CDR1 and CDR2 sequences are SQVTM and ANQGSEA. As DNA, the CDR3 is TGCAGCTCATGGACAGGGGACGGAAAACTGTTTTTT. This sequence encodes CSSWTGDGKLFF.

This clonotype has a handful of counts. The chain is built from TRBV28 and TRBJ2-1; 8 bases align to TRBD2. Germline V gives CDR1 MDHEN, CDR2 SYDVKM. This CDR3 spans 15 amino acids. The junction had 7 bases not matched to a gene; V was cut back by 5 bases and J by 4 bases. Here the CDR3 DNA reads TGTGCCAGCAGTCCTAGACTAGCGCCTTACAATGAGCAGTTCTTC. Amino acids: CASSPRLAPYNEQFF.

V is TRBV7-2 and J is TRBJ2-1; 8 bases map to TRBD2. Germline V lookup: CDR1 SGHTA, CDR2 FQGNSA. This CDR3 has 15 residues. The V segment lost 5 bases and the J segment 4 bases; nucleotides outside the gene matches: 7. The CDR3 DNA reads as TGTGCCAGCAGCCCTCTTAGCGGGGAGTACAATGAGCAGTTCTTC. Amino acids: CASSPLSGEYNEQFF.

This clonotype was counted only a few times. V is TRBV5-6 and J is TRBJ1-5; 7 bases fit TRBD1. The germline V gene encodes CDR1 SGHDT and CDR2 YYEEEE. The junction had 7 bases not matched to a gene; V was cut back by 4 bases and J by 3 bases. This CDR3 region has 15 residues. Here the CDR3 reads CASSRTGYYNQPQHF. The CDR3 coding sequence is TGTGCCAGCAGCCGGACAGGATACTACAATCAGCCCCAGCATTTT.

The sample holds many counts of this clonotype. The J gene is TRBJ2-3, the V gene TRBV5-1; 7 bases are shared with TRBD2. Germline V gene sequence: CDR1 SGHRS, CDR2 YFSETQ. V was clipped by 4 bases and J by 0 bases; unmatched bases: 11. This CDR3 contains 17 residues. The CDR3 here is CASSRSPSGASTDTQYF. CDR3 nucleotide sequence: TGCGCCAGCAGCCGGTCGCCTAGCGGAGCTAGCACAGATACGCAGTATTTT.

The CDR3 spells CASSPGGGVWSYEQYF. In DNA, the CDR3 is TGTGCCAGCAGCCCAGGGGGGGGGGTATGGTCCTACGAGCAGTACTTC. The J gene is TRBJ2-7, the V gene TRBV4-2; tentatively, D is TRBD1 or TRBD2 (7 bases each). CDR3 size: 16 residues. The V and J ends lost 4 bases and 1 base respectively, with 17 bases between them. Per the germline V gene, CDR1 is LGHNA and CDR2 is YNFKEQ.

This clonotype has only a few counts. The chain recombines TRBV6-5 with TRBJ2-5; 14 bases align to TRBD2. This CDR3 has 17 amino acids. After removal of 6 bases from V and 5 bases from J, the junction contained 11 bases not matched to a gene. Germline lookup yields CDR1 MNHEY and CDR2 SVGAGI. The CDR3 DNA follows: TGTGCCAGCAGCACCGCCCGACTAGCGGGGGGGCGGGAGACCCAGTACTTC. Residues: CASSTARLAGGRETQYF.

The rearrangement uses TRBV20-1 and TRBJ2-4, with D uncertain. The CDR3 length is 13 residues. The germline V gene encodes CDR1 DFQATT and CDR2 SNEGSKA (reference sequence). Trimming stripped 4 bases from V and 2 bases from J, with 9 bases between. In DNA form, the CDR3 reads TGCAGTGCTATTTCTAGGCCCAAAAACATTCAGTACTTC. Its translation is CSAISRPKNIQYF.

This clonotype was observed a few times. This chain connects TRBV7-6 to TRBJ2-7; tentatively, D is TRBD1 (5 bases). The CDR3 consists of 15 residues. Germline V gives CDR1 SGHVS, CDR2 FNYEAQ. V was clipped by 5 bases and J by 4 bases, with 18 bases between them. CDR3 residues: CASSPLVDRVYEQYF. CDR3 sequence (DNA): TGTGCCAGCAGCCCCCTGGTTGACAGAGTTTACGAGCAGTACTTC.

In the case of this clonotype: One junction end does not reproduce the germline sequence, and a read error may be involved. The V call is TRBV7-6, the J call TRBJ2-3; D not certain. The CDR3 extends over 13 amino acids. CDR1 is SGHVS, CDR2 FNYEAQ, per germline. The CDR3: CASSIGSTDTQYF. Here the CDR3 DNA reads TGTGCTAGCAGCATAGGGAGCACAGATACGCAGTATTTT.

V and J are TRBV7-2 and TRBJ1-3; D uncertain. The CDR3 covers 19 residues. Germline loops: CDR1 SGHTA, CDR2 FQGNSA. V was trimmed by 2 bases and J by 0 bases, leaving 20 bases between them. CDR3 DNA sequence: TGTGCCAGCAGCTTAAGGGCGCTAGGGTCCTTGCTCTCTGGAAACACCATATATTTT. As protein: CASSLRALGSLLSGNTIYF.